The next 9 T cell receptor beta chains were all read from a single sample in a study of T cell clusters in autoimmune cytopenias. TRB was amplified by touch-down multiplex PCR, primer pools A and B combined. Each CDR3 protein gets one entry in TCRdb, which reprocessed the multiplex PCR reads and gives no DNA. The repertoire table contains some 5,000 distinct CDR3 sequences. Each sample's input was around 270 ng genomic DNA, 35,000 to 40,000 genome equivalents. The data also belong to a second study, concerning T cell repertoires in aging, cancer and after chemotherapy.

The sequenced sample was peripheral blood. The receptors originated from a human donor in good health.

This clonotype is medium-sized by frequency. This rearrangement joins TRBV5-1 to TRBJ1-2. Germline V gene data show CDR1 as SGHRS and CDR2 as YFSETQ. This CDR3 spans 15 amino acids. The CDR3 loop is CASSEETPELYGYTF.

This clonotype is identified as medium-sized from frequency. The chain has TRBV12-3 or TRBV12-4 and TRBJ1-5. CDR3 length equals 16 residues. CDR3 amino acids: CASIIGSPLGNQPQHF.

This chain uses TRBV28 with TRBJ2-5; TCRdb proposes TRBD1, but this gene call is untestable without DNA. Germline V lookup: CDR1 MDHEN, CDR2 SYDVKM. This CDR3 contains 14 residues. CDR3 loop: CASSPGGGRVTQYF. Variable domain in full (rest from reference TRBV28 and TRBJ2-5): DVKVTQSSRYLVKRTGEKVFLECVQDMDHENMFWYRQDPGLGLRLIYFSYDVKMKEKGDIPEGYSVSREKKERFSLILESASTNQTSMYLCASSPGGGRVTQYFGPGTRLLVL.

Its frequency marks this clonotype as medium-sized (0.01 to 0.1%). The chain carries TRBV7-6 and TRBJ2-1; TCRdb picks TRBD2, but there is no DNA to check that call. Germline lookup yields CDR1 SGHVS and CDR2 FNYEAQ. CDR3 length: 15 amino acids. The CDR3 is CASSRTSGGLNEQFF.

The chain joins TRBV5-1 to TRBJ2-2; TCRdb picks TRBD2, but there is no DNA to check that call. The CDR3 covers 16 residues. Germline lookup yields CDR1 SGHRS and CDR2 YFSETQ. The chain's CDR3 is CASSWSSSGGAGELFF. Combining the CDR3 with reference TRBV5-1 and TRBJ2-2 gives the whole variable domain KAGVTQTPRYLIKTRGQQVTLSCSPISGHRSVSWYQQTPGQGLQFLFEYFSETQRNKGNFPGRFSGRQFSNSRSEMNVSTLELGDSALYLCASSWSSSGGAGELFFGEGSRLTVL.

The J gene is TRBJ2-7, the V gene TRBV20-1; TCRdb gives TRBD2 as the D gene, but with no DNA this cannot be confirmed. CDR3 length equals 13 residues. CDR1 and CDR2 from the germline V gene are DFQATT and SNEGSKA (reference sequence). The CDR3 is CSAWRGLVYEQYF.

The genes are TRBV24-1 and TRBJ2-2. The CDR3 is made up of 14 amino acids. The germline gives CDR1 KGHDR, CDR2 SFDVKD. The chain's CDR3 is CATSDFRSTGELFF.

This sequence joins TRBV7-9 and TRBJ1-1; TCRdb designates TRBD1, a call that cannot be tested without DNA. Germline V gene sequence: CDR1 SEHNR, CDR2 FQNEAQ (reference sequence). The CDR3 spans 12 residues. The CDR3 here is CASSPDSTEAFF.

This rearrangement joins TRBV11-2 to TRBJ2-4. CDR3 length: 13 amino acids. The germline CDR1 and CDR2 sequences are SGHAT and FQNNGV. The CDR3 here is CASSLVRTDIQYF.